This TCR beta chain is drawn from a study of blood T cells in healthy people across ages. This CDR3 is 14 amino acids long. V shed 11 bases and J 5 bases; nucleotides not matched to a gene: 11. Germline CDR1 reads ENHRY; CDR2 reads SYGVKD. General study findings and limits: The study could not conclusively compare naive and antigen-experienced cells, given its unsorted PBMCs. Estimates based on one million T cells were treated as lower bounds.

With respect to this clonotype: The antigen remains unidentified.

A second 7 to 11 cycle PCR used barcoded and J-beta primers. TCRdb processed the 5' RACE reads anew with MiXCR; each CDR3 protein has one entry. In the table there are 2 million or so distinct CDR3 sequences, around 50% of which are singletons. The TCR originated in a woman between 35 and 50 years old in good health. Sequenced material: blood. The genes are TRBV10-3 and TRBJ2-3, with 9 bases matching TRBD1. This chain's CDR3 is CAAQGGQGEDTQYF. The CDR3 nucleotides read TGTGCCGCCCAGGGGGGACAGGGTGAAGATACGCAGTATTTT.